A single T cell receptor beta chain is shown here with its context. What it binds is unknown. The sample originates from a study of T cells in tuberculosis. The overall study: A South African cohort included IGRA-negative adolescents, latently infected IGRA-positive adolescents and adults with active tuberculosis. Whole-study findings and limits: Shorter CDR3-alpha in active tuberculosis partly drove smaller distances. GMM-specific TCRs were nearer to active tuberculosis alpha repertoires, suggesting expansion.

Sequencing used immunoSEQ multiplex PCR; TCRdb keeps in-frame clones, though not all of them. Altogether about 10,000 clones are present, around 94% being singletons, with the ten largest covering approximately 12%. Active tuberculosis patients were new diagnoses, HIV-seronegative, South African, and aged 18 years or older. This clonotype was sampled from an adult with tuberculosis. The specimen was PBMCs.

CDR3 nucleotide sequence: TGTGCCAGCTCACCACGATGGGCGGGGGACACTGAAGCTTTCTTT. Encoded protein: CASSPRWAGDTEAFF. J is TRBJ1-1 and V is TRBV18; weak D call: TRBD1 (5 bases). The CDR3 has 15 residues. Looked up from germline, CDR1 is KGHSH and CDR2 is LQKENI. V was pared by 1 base and J by 3 bases, with 12 bases between.